This TCR beta chain was retrieved from a study of regulatory T cells in long-lasting Graves disease. Study observations and caveats: Persistent Graves' disease cases displayed lower TCR diversity than newly diagnosed ones.

Both iRepertoire HTBI primers and Arm-PCR of CDR3 regions were used to build the TCR beta libraries. TCRdb re-derived calls from the multiplex PCR reads in MiXCR, one entry per CDR3 protein. The sample shows around 500,000 distinct CDR3 sequences, less than 15% of them seen only once. Of note for this clonotype: The antigen is not known.

J was trimmed by 4 bases and V by 3 bases; bases with no gene match: 7. This CDR3 contains 15 residues. The germline V gene encodes CDR1 KGHSH and CDR2 LQKENI. Indicated time point: newly diagnosed GD, antithyroid drugs for less than 3 months. Preparation of the TCR library used RNA extracted from PBMCs. The same sample was also studied in work on T cells in Graves' hyperthyroidism and ophthalmopathy. That investigation notes: HTBI primers were employed in a first-round RT-PCR of the TCR CDR3. The blood repertoire included most of the expanded thyroid clonotypes above 0.001. Ophthalmopathy was model-predicted a median roughly 6.5 months pre-onset.

V and J are TRBV18 and TRBJ2-7; 9 nucleotides line up with TRBD1. Sequencing used peripheral blood mononuclear cells (PBMCs), obtained at new diagnosis, from a patient treated with antithyroid drugs. This clonotype was sampled from a man aged 25-45 years with Graves disease. CDR3 residues: CASSPGHRGQYEQYF. CDR3 DNA sequence: TGTGCCAGCTCACCCGGCCACAGGGGGCAATACGAGCAGTACTTC.